A single sample gave rise to the 24 T cell receptor beta chains below, sequenced in a study of CD8+CD57+ T cells in acquired aplastic anemia. Genomic DNA was employed as the template in profiling TCR beta VDJ and CDR3. TCRdb reprocessed the reads with MiXCR, giving one entry per CDR3 protein. This table holds more than 100,000 distinct CDR3 sequences, about 46% found once. The sample was sorted CD4+, CD8+, or CD8+CD57+ T cells (not recorded which) from PBMCs. The receptors here all came from a human donor in good health, serving as a control.

This clonotype was picked up a small number of times. The chain couples TRBV27 to TRBJ2-2; 10 bases are a match to TRBD2. The V gene end was trimmed by 3 bases and the J gene end by 7 bases; junction bases not matched to a gene: 2. The CDR3 loop spans 14 amino acids. In germline, CDR1 is MNHEY, CDR2 SMNVEV (reference sequence). CDR3 coding DNA: TGTGCCAGCAGTTTCCAGCGGGGGGGCGGGGAGCTGTTTTTT. Residues: CASSFQRGGGELFF.

The chain has TRBV20-1 and TRBJ1-6, with TRBD1 matching 7 bases. The CDR3 loop spans 15 amino acids. The germline V gene encodes CDR1 DFQATT and CDR2 SNEGSKA (reference sequence). Trimming took 4 bases from V and 8 from J; bases not matched to a gene: 11. CDR3 sequence: CSAKPGTDQDSPLHF. In DNA form, the CDR3 reads TGCAGTGCTAAACCTGGGACAGACCAAGATTCACCCCTCCACTTT.

J is TRBJ1-2 and V is TRBV7-9, with no clear D. The CDR3 extends over 14 amino acids. V lost 2 bases, J lost 4 bases, and 11 bases lay in between. From germline, CDR1 is SEHNR and CDR2 FQNEAQ (reference sequence). CDR3 DNA: TGTGCCAGCAGCTTAATGGAGACCGGCTATGGCTACACCTTC. Its translation: CASSLMETGYGYTF.

V usage is TRBV18 and J usage is TRBJ2-2, with TRBD1 identical over 8 bases. Unmatched junction bases numbered 3, after V lost 2 bases and J lost 1 base. This CDR3 has 16 amino acids. Germline-derived CDR1 and CDR2 are KGHSH and LQKENI. CDR3 amino acids: CASSPSGTGNTGELFF. The CDR3 DNA reads TGTGCCAGCTCACCATCCGGGACAGGGAACACCGGGGAGCTGTTTTTT.

V gene TRBV12-3 or TRBV12-4 combines with J gene TRBJ1-1, with TRBD1 identical over 10 bases. J gave up 1 base and V 5 bases, and 16 bases lay outside the gene matches. The CDR3 extends over 19 amino acids. CDR3 sequence reads: CASSPDRGLVTYPNTEAFF. The CDR3 nucleotides are TGTGCCAGCAGTCCTGACAGGGGGCTAGTTACTTACCCGAACACTGAAGCTTTCTTT.

This clonotype has a handful of counts. V usage is TRBV28 and J usage is TRBJ2-2, with 9 bases fitting TRBD1. V dropped 2 bases and J dropped 4; count of bases not matched to a gene: 2. The CDR3 is 15 amino acids. Germline V gives CDR1 MDHEN, CDR2 SYDVKM. CDR3 in DNA: TGTGCCAGCAGTTTAGGGGACAGGGTCACCGGGGAGCTGTTTTTT. As protein: CASSLGDRVTGELFF.

This clonotype was seen repeatedly, ten times or more. This sequence joins TRBV5-1 and TRBJ1-1; TRBD1 aligns across 7 bases. The CDR3 contains 14 residues. V lost 3 bases, J lost 1 base, and 3 bases stayed unmatched. Germline V gene lookup returns CDR1 SGHRS and CDR2 YFSETQ. The DNA of the CDR3 is TGCGCCAGCAGCTCAGGGACAGCGAACACTGAAGCTTTCTTT. Translation gives CASSSGTANTEAFF. The full variable domain, rest sourced from reference TRBV5-1 and TRBJ1-1, is KAGVTQTPRYLIKTRGQQVTLSCSPISGHRSVSWYQQTPGQGLQFLFEYFSETQRNKGNFPGRFSGRQFSNSRSEMNVSTLELGDSALYLCASSSGTANTEAFFGQGTRLTVV.

This clonotype was observed once. The chain combines TRBV20-1 with TRBJ1-5, with TRBD1 identical over 8 bases. Trimming at V came to 0 bases and at J to 2 bases, leaving 3 bases not matched to a gene. The CDR3 has 15 amino acids. CDR1 is DFQATT and CDR2 is SNEGSKA in the germline V gene (reference sequence). Here the CDR3 DNA reads TGCAGTGCTAGAGACCAGGGGGCCGGCAATCAGCCCCAGCATTTT. Its protein is CSARDQGAGNQPQHF.

V is TRBV6-1 and J is TRBJ2-5; TRBD1 agrees at 11 bases. Germline V gene lookup returns CDR1 MNHNS and CDR2 SASEGT. Germline trimming cut 6 bases from V and 5 bases from J; bases unmatched to any gene: 11. The CDR3 is 16 residues long. For the CDR3, the DNA is TGTGCCAGCAGACTACTGGGACAGGGGGTCGGGGAGACCCAGTACTTC. Protein: CASRLLGQGVGETQYF.

This clonotype occurred once. The chain employs TRBV29-1 and TRBJ2-2; D assignment may be TRBD1 or TRBD2 (5 bases each). Germline V gene sequence: CDR1 SQVTM, CDR2 ANQGSEA. The CDR3 extends over 15 amino acids. Trimming pared 4 bases from V and 4 bases from J, leaving 16 bases between. The CDR3 nucleotides are TGCAGCGTTGGGAGAGGGGTGGGGGTCACCGGGGAGCTGTTTTTT. Its protein product is CSVGRGVGVTGELFF.

This clonotype was recorded only once. The gene calls are TRBV20-1 and TRBJ2-1; the D call may be TRBD1 or TRBD2 (6 bases each). This CDR3 is 14 amino acids long. The germline V gene has CDR1 DFQATT and CDR2 SNEGSKA (reference sequence). The ends were cut back, 6 bases at V and 3 bases at J, with 15 bases in the middle. The CDR3 protein is CSARIGGGYNEQFF. Here the CDR3 DNA reads TGCAGTGCACGGATAGGAGGGGGCTACAATGAGCAGTTCTTC.

This clonotype has a handful of counts. The chain couples TRBV19 to TRBJ1-1, with no clear D. The CDR3 is 13 amino acids. Trimming shortened V by 3 bases and J by 6 bases, and 11 bases separated the two germline ends. Germline V gene sequence: CDR1 LNHDA, CDR2 SQIVND (reference sequence). CDR3 DNA sequence: TGTGCCAGTAGTATTGGTAGTAGGGCTGAAGCTTTCTTT. It codes for CASSIGSRAEAFF.

Ten or more counts support this clonotype. The rearrangement joins TRBV19 to TRBJ2-2; 12 bases fit TRBD2. The CDR3 covers 16 residues. The V and J ends lost 4 bases and 5 bases, in that order; junction bases with no gene match: 5. In germline, CDR1 is LNHDA, CDR2 SQIVND (reference sequence). This CDR3 reads CASSTLAGGRTGELFF. In DNA, the CDR3 is TGTGCCAGTAGTACCCTAGCGGGGGGGCGTACCGGGGAGCTGTTTTTT.

The gene calls are TRBV15 and TRBJ1-2; tentative D call: TRBD1 (5 bases). This CDR3 has 15 residues. V shed 5 bases and J shed 0 bases, with 13 bases lying between them. Germline CDR1 LNHNV, CDR2 YYDKDF (reference sequence). CDR3 loop: CATSGGGTTNYGYTF. CDR3 nucleotides: TGTGCCACCAGCGGGGGTGGGACCACTAACTATGGCTACACCTTC.

This clonotype was seen at least ten times. The genes are TRBV29-1 and TRBJ1-3; no definite D call. V lost 7 bases and J 0 bases, leaving 7 bases between the germline ends. CDR1 and CDR2 (germline): SQVTM, ANQGSEA. This CDR3 region has 12 residues. The CDR3 coding sequence is TGCAGCGCCGAGGGCTCTGGAAACACCATATATTTT. Translating it yields CSAEGSGNTIYF.

About this clonotype: Compared with germline, one end of the junction differs, possibly owing to a read error. V is TRBV7-4 and J is TRBJ1-1; D uncertain. Germline CDR1 and CDR2: SGHVT and SQSDAQ. The CDR3 has 13 residues. The CDR3 DNA reads TGTGCCAGCAGCTTGTCCGGTAACACTGAAGCTTCCTTT. Translated, it gives CASSLSGNTEASF.

CDR3 sequence: CASSDWLAQETQYF. CDR3 sequence (DNA): TGTGCCAGCAGTGATTGGCTAGCTCAAGAGACCCAGTACTTC. The J gene is TRBJ2-5, the V gene TRBV2; perhaps TRBD2 as D (5 bases). Germline CDR1 is SNHLY and CDR2 is FYNNEI. V lost 3 bases to trimming and J lost 2 bases, with 10 bases between them. The CDR3 is 14 residues long.

A word on this clonotype: Compared with germline, one end of the junction differs, possibly owing to a read error. This rearrangement joins TRBV19 to TRBJ1-4; 9 bases map to TRBD1. This CDR3 is 14 amino acids long. Looked up from germline, CDR1 is LNHDA and CDR2 is SQIVND (reference sequence). This CDR3 reads CASSNRGRDEELFF. The CDR3 bases are TGTGCCAGTAGTAACAGGGGGCGAGATGAAGAACTGTTTTTT.

This clonotype showed up many times. Just one base apart from a much larger clone, this may be a read error. This chain connects TRBV7-9 to TRBJ2-3; D is perhaps TRBD1 (5 bases). The CDR3 is 12 residues long. Per germline, CDR1 SEHNR and CDR2 FQNEAQ (reference sequence). In nucleotides, the CDR3 is TGTGCCAGCAGCTCAGATACAGGTACGCAGTATTTT. Protein: CASSSDTGTQYF.

The chain recombines TRBV5-5 with TRBJ2-3, with a possible D match to TRBD1 (6 bases). In germline, CDR1 is SGHKS, CDR2 YYEKEE (reference sequence). The CDR3 contains 14 residues. Trimming stripped 4 bases from V and 4 bases from J, with 13 bases between. The CDR3, as DNA: TGTGCCAGCAGCCCCGGGACACGCGCAGATACGCAGTATTTT. Its translation is CASSPGTRADTQYF.

As regards this clonotype: A much larger clone differs by one base, so this may be a read error. The CDR3 carries no conserved terminal phenylalanine or tryptophan, so it likely arises from a read error. J is TRBJ1-2 and V is TRBV6-1; TRBD1 agrees at 10 bases. The CDR3 extends over 13 amino acids. The V gene end was trimmed by 11 bases and the J gene end by 1 base; junction bases not matched to a gene: 4. Per germline, CDR1 MNHNS and CDR2 SASEGT. The CDR3 region is CAGGDRGNYGYTY. The CDR3 DNA reads as TGTGCCGGGGGGGACAGGGGTAACTATGGCTACACCTAC.

This chain uses TRBV29-1 with TRBJ1-2, with D tentatively TRBD1 (5 bases). The germline V gene encodes CDR1 SQVTM and CDR2 ANQGSEA. The CDR3 spans 14 residues. Trimming took 3 bases from V and 1 from J, leaving 12 bases between them. The CDR3 is CSVEGQGGNYGYTF. The DNA of the CDR3 is TGCAGCGTTGAGGGTCAGGGCGGTAACTATGGCTACACCTTC.

The genes are TRBV24-1 and TRBJ2-4; D is uncertain. The CDR3 covers 15 residues. V was trimmed by 4 bases and J by 6 bases, leaving 15 bases between them. CDR1 and CDR2 from the germline V gene are KGHDR and SFDVKD. The CDR3 spells CATSDPADGRNIQYF. The CDR3 coding sequence is TGTGCCACCAGTGACCCGGCCGACGGAAGAAACATTCAGTACTTC.

This clonotype appeared a single time. CDR3 DNA sequence: TGCAGCGTTGAAGGGACAGGGGAGAAGCTTATCTATGGCTACACCTTC. It yields the protein CSVEGTGEKLIYGYTF. This chain connects TRBV29-1 to TRBJ1-2, with 9 bases lining up with TRBD1. V was clipped by 1 base and J by 4 bases; unmatched bases: 10. The CDR3 totals 16 residues. Germline lookup yields CDR1 SQVTM and CDR2 ANQGSEA.